The 14 T cell receptor beta chains presented below share a single source sample, sequenced in a study of cytomegalovirus exposure and HLA in healthy donors (dated by TCRdb to about 2017). The library came from the immunoSEQ multiplex PCR assay. A mixture of 60 forward primers for TCR Vbeta segments and 13 reverse primers for TCR Jbeta segments was used in the multiplex PCR. TCRdb limited this immuneACCESS table to in-frame rearrangements with V and J called. A share of clones is missing; checked studies link under half to unresolved V genes, and the rest is unexplained. The sample table gives 150,000 to 200,000 clones. Almost 0.75% of the sample belongs to the ten largest clones. The sample was PBMCs. The origin of the receptors is a boy aged 5-17 years in good health and CMV-seronegative.

The rearrangement links TRBV4-1 to TRBJ2-7, with 8 bases aligning to TRBD2. This CDR3 contains 15 residues. The germline V gene encodes CDR1 MGHRA and CDR2 YSYEKL. Trimming cost V 0 bases and J 3 bases; bases outside gene matches: 4. In nucleotides, the CDR3 is TGCGCCAGCAGCCAAGAGATAGCGGGGTTCTACGAGCAGTACTTC. This translates into CASSQEIAGFYEQYF.

This sequence joins TRBV2 and TRBJ2-3; TRBD2 agrees at 8 bases. Germline CDR1 reads SNHLY; CDR2 reads FYNNEI. Trimming removed 8 bases from V and 1 base from J; junction bases left unmatched: 17. This CDR3 region has 18 residues. The CDR3 bases are TGTGCCAGCGGCCAGCGGGGGAGTCCCTTGTATGGCACAGATACGCAGTATTTT. This sequence encodes CASGQRGSPLYGTDTQYF.

The rearrangement links TRBV14 to TRBJ1-1, with TRBD1 matching over 8 bases. The CDR3 has 15 amino acids. From germline, CDR1 is SGHDN and CDR2 FVKESK. After removal of 0 bases from V and 3 bases from J, the junction contained 3 bases not matched to a gene. The CDR3 DNA reads TGTGCCAGCAGCCAAGATGCAGGGGGCTACACTGAAGCTTTCTTT. Translated, it gives CASSQDAGGYTEAFF.

This chain uses TRBV28 with TRBJ1-5, with no clear D. Germline-derived CDR1 and CDR2 are MDHEN and SYDVKM. This CDR3 comprises 12 residues. V dropped 7 bases and J dropped 5 bases, with 9 bases sitting between them. The CDR3 protein is CASNREDQPQHF. CDR3 nucleotides: TGTGCCAGCAATAGGGAGGATCAGCCCCAGCATTTT.

This chain uses TRBV6-5 with TRBJ1-3; no clear D gene. Deletions cut 0 bases from V and 4 bases from J, with 13 bases between. Germline values: CDR1 MNHEY, CDR2 SVGAGI. CDR3 length: 16 residues. The CDR3 DNA sequence: TGTGCCAGCAGTTACTCCGCGGCCCGCTGGGGAAACACCATATATTTT. Amino acids: CASSYSAARWGNTIYF.

The genes are TRBV28 and TRBJ1-4, with TRBD1 as a possible D gene (6 bases). V lost 3 bases, J lost 8 bases, and 13 bases lay in between. Germline CDR1 and CDR2: MDHEN and SYDVKM. There are 14 residues in the CDR3. The CDR3 DNA sequence: TGTGCCAGCAGTTTTTCCCCAGGGGAAGAAAAACTGTTTTTT. As protein: CASSFSPGEEKLFF.

The V call is TRBV30, the J call TRBJ1-1; D not certain. V dropped 0 bases and J dropped 4 bases, with 12 bases sitting between them. CDR1 and CDR2 from the germline V gene are GTSNPN and SVGIG (reference sequence). The CDR3 consists of 14 residues. The CDR3: CAWSVTLTSTEAFF. The CDR3 coding sequence is TGTGCCTGGAGTGTAACTCTTACGAGCACTGAAGCTTTCTTT.

In the case of this clone: Sequence at one end of the junction differs from germline and may be a read error. Written as DNA, the CDR3 is TGTGCCAGCAAGGAAGACAGGGCAAACAGTGAAGCTTTCTTT. Translating gives CASKEDRANSEAFF. The V and J genes are TRBV6-4 and TRBJ1-1, with 7 bases fitting TRBD1. There are 14 residues in the CDR3. CDR1 is MRHNA and CDR2 is SNTAGT in the germline V gene.

V and J are TRBV5-4 and TRBJ2-7; 8 nucleotides agree with TRBD1. Germline assignment: CDR1 SGHNT and CDR2 YYREEE (reference sequence). The CDR3 sequence is 14 residues long. J lost 2 bases, V lost 0 bases, and 1 base had no gene match. CDR3 bases: TGTGCCAGCAGCTTGGGACAGGGGCCCTACGAGCAGTACTTC. Protein sequence: CASSLGQGPYEQYF.

V and J are TRBV6-5 and TRBJ1-2; 7 bases are shared with TRBD1. CDR3 length equals 13 residues. Trimming took 7 bases from V and 3 from J; bases not matched to a gene: 5. Germline assignment: CDR1 MNHEY and CDR2 SVGAGI. CDR3 region: CASKTGAHYGYTF. Here the CDR3 DNA reads TGTGCCAGCAAAACAGGGGCCCACTATGGCTACACCTTC.

The V call is TRBV6-5, the J call TRBJ2-4; TRBD1 might be the D (5 bases). Trimming shortened V by 0 bases and J by 7 bases, and 10 bases separated the two germline ends. The CDR3 sequence is 14 residues long. From germline, CDR1 is MNHEY and CDR2 SVGAGI. The CDR3 DNA follows: TGTGCCAGCAGTTACTCGGTCAGGGCGAACATTCAGTACTTC. As protein: CASSYSVRANIQYF.

The chain is built from TRBV1 and TRBJ2-5; the table's D call TRBD1 went unverified against the DNA. The J call is uncertain, as TRBJ2-7 better fits the DNA end. TRBV1 is listed as a pseudogene. There are 18 residues in the CDR3. CDR3 residues: CTSSQEGAGEENSYEQYF. In DNA, the CDR3 is TGCACCAGCAGCCAAGAGGGGGCCGGGGAAGAGAACTCCTACGAGCAGTACTTC.

This chain connects TRBV7-9 to TRBJ2-7; D perhaps matches TRBD1 (5 bases). The CDR3 contains 13 residues. Germline V gives CDR1 SEHNR, CDR2 FQNEAQ (reference sequence). V was clipped by 3 bases and J by 5 bases, with 11 bases between them. The DNA of the CDR3 is TGTGCCAGCAGCTTCACAGGACCGGACGAGCAGTACTTC. This translates into CASSFTGPDEQYF.

This chain links TRBV19 with TRBJ2-7; possibly TRBD1 for D (6 bases). The CDR3 runs 14 residues. Per germline, CDR1 LNHDA and CDR2 SQIVND (reference sequence). V lost 7 bases, J lost 5 bases, and 18 bases lay in between. CDR3 in amino acids: CASTAGATLHEQYF. The CDR3, as DNA: TGTGCCAGTACGGCAGGGGCAACCCTCCACGAGCAGTACTTC.